A single sample gave rise to the 16 T cell receptor beta chains below, sequenced in a study of OX40 agonist ivuxolimab in advanced cancers. Receptor libraries were prepared by the immunoSEQ multiplex PCR assay. Held by TCRdb, this immuneACCESS table contains in-frame sequences only and omits some clones. Under half of the omission traces to an unresolved V gene where checked; the cause of the rest is unknown. This sample gives around 36,000 clones in total; about 82% of them show up just once. The ten largest clonotypes hold about 25% of the sample. Sequencing used CD4+ or CD8+ T cells sorted from blood, obtained in a trial of the OX40 agonist ivuxolimab. Receptor source: an adult with an advanced solid tumor such as melanoma, head and neck, liver or kidney cancer.

V gene TRBV7-3 combines with J gene TRBJ2-7; TRBD2 matches at 14 bases. Germline-derived CDR1 and CDR2 are SGHTA and FQGTGA. V was clipped by 4 bases and J by 1 base; unmatched bases: 12. The CDR3 sequence is 19 residues long. The CDR3 sequence: CASSSGRPTSGRVSYEQYF. The CDR3 DNA sequence: TGTGCCAGCAGCTCCGGGCGACCGACTAGCGGGAGGGTTTCCTACGAGCAGTACTTC. The variable domain in full, with the rest retrieved from reference TRBV7-3 and TRBJ2-7, is GAGVSQTPSNKVTEKGKYVELRCDPISGHTALYWYRQSLGQGPEFLIYFQGTGAADDSGLPNDRFFAVRPEGSVSTLKIQRTERGDSAVYLCASSSGRPTSGRVSYEQYFGPGTRLTVT.

The V and J genes are TRBV6-1 and TRBJ1-5; D gene unclear. The germline CDR1 and CDR2 sequences are MNHNS and SASEGT. V lost 5 bases and J 6 bases, leaving 8 bases between the germline ends. The CDR3 consists of 12 residues. In DNA form, the CDR3 reads TGTGCCAGCAGTTTCGGGGTTCAGCCCCAGCATTTT. Protein sequence: CASSFGVQPQHF.

The CDR3 is CASSPGNYGYTF. CDR3 DNA sequence: TGTGCCAGCAGTCCAGGGAACTATGGCTACACCTTC. The chain joins TRBV27 to TRBJ1-2, with D possibly TRBD1 on 5 matching bases. From germline, CDR1 is MNHEY and CDR2 SMNVEV (reference sequence). Trimming took 5 bases from V and 2 from J, leaving 6 bases between them. CDR3 length equals 12 residues.

About this clone: The identical CDR3 is also encoded by other nucleotide sequences in the sample. V is TRBV7-6 and J is TRBJ2-7; possible D gene TRBD1, 6 bases. Germline values: CDR1 SGHVS, CDR2 FNYEAQ. Trimming cost V 2 bases and J 1 base, with 9 bases left between them. There are 14 residues in the CDR3. CDR3 DNA: TGTGCCAGCAGCTTACGGGGACAATCCTACGAGCAGTACTTC. Its protein is CASSLRGQSYEQYF.

This chain joins TRBV9 and TRBJ2-7; 11 bases match TRBD2. The CDR3 contains 14 residues. The junction had 3 bases not matched to a gene; V was cut back by 3 bases and J by 4 bases. Germline CDR1 and CDR2: SGDLS and YYNGEE. In DNA form, the CDR3 reads TGTGCCAGCAGCGCTACTAGCGGGGGTTACGAGCAGTACTTC. The encoded protein is CASSATSGGYEQYF. Looking up the rest from reference TRBV9 and TRBJ2-7 gives the full variable domain: DSGVTQTPKHLITATGQRVTLRCSPRSGDLSVYWYQQSLDQGLQFLIQYYNGEERAKGNILERFSAQQFPDLHSELNLSSLELGDSALYFCASSATSGGYEQYFGPGTRLTVT.

The chain's CDR3 is CASSHTSGGYNEQFF. The CDR3 DNA reads as TGTGCCAGCAGCCATACTAGCGGGGGCTACAATGAGCAGTTCTTC. The chain uses TRBV7-9 and TRBJ2-1; 11 positions match TRBD2. Trimming took 5 bases from V and 3 from J; bases not matched to a gene: 3. Germline CDR1 is SEHNR and CDR2 is FQNEAQ (reference sequence). This CDR3 comprises 15 residues. Full variable domain (rest looked up from reference TRBV7-9 and TRBJ2-1): DTGVSQNPRHKITKRGQNVTFRCDPISEHNRLYWYRQTLGQGPEFLTYFQNEAQLEKSRLLSDRFSAERPKGSFSTLEIQRTEQGDSAMYLCASSHTSGGYNEQFFGPGTRLTVL.

The chain carries TRBV4-3 and TRBJ1-1; no definite D call. Trimming cost V 1 base and J 1 base, with 13 bases left between them. The germline CDR1 and CDR2 sequences are LGHNA and YSLEER. This CDR3 is built from 16 residues. Here the CDR3 reads CASSQGVFEANTEAFF. DNA of the CDR3: TGCGCCAGCAGCCAAGGCGTATTTGAGGCGAACACTGAAGCTTTCTTT.

This chain links TRBV28 with TRBJ2-7; possible D gene TRBD1, 5 bases. The CDR3 length is 16 residues. The ends were cut back, 1 base at V and 1 base at J, with 14 bases in the middle. Germline V gives CDR1 MDHEN, CDR2 SYDVKM. CDR3 coding DNA: TGTGCCAGCAGTTTATCCACGACAGATTTGTCCTACGAGCAGTACTTC. Amino acid sequence: CASSLSTTDLSYEQYF.

The rearrangement links TRBV5-1 to TRBJ1-4; D not resolved. V dropped 0 bases and J dropped 7 bases, with 19 bases sitting between them. From germline, CDR1 is SGHRS and CDR2 YFSETQ. The CDR3 loop spans 17 amino acids. CDR3 sequence reads: CASSLAGSGEWSEKLFF. The CDR3 coding sequence is TGCGCCAGCAGCTTGGCGGGGAGCGGGGAATGGTCTGAAAAACTGTTTTTT.

This chain joins TRBV28 and TRBJ2-3; 7 bases are a match to TRBD2. The CDR3 has 15 residues. Germline CDR1 and CDR2: MDHEN and SYDVKM. The V segment lost 5 bases and the J segment 0 bases; nucleotides outside the gene matches: 5. The CDR3 nucleotides read TGTGCCAGCAGTCCACTAGCGTCTAGCACAGATACGCAGTATTTT. This sequence encodes CASSPLASSTDTQYF.

The DNA for the CDR3 is TGCACCAGCAGCCAAAACTCGGGACAGGGGGGAGTAGGAGCTTTCTTT. Translating gives CTSSQNSGQGGVGAFF. V usage is TRBV1 and J usage is TRBJ1-1; whether TRBD1, the table's D call, matches the DNA was not checked. TRBV1 represents a pseudogene. The CDR3 consists of 16 residues.

The J gene is TRBJ1-3, the V gene TRBV28; D possibly corresponds to TRBD1 (6 bases). The CDR3 contains 17 residues. The V end lost 2 bases, the J end lost 6 bases, and 20 bases lay between the germline ends. Germline V gene lookup returns CDR1 MDHEN and CDR2 SYDVKM. The CDR3: CASSLNTKQGWENTIYF. The CDR3 DNA sequence: TGTGCCAGCAGTTTAAATACTAAACAGGGATGGGAAAACACCATATATTTT.

The chain combines TRBV5-6 with TRBJ2-3; possible D gene TRBD2, 5 bases. CDR1 is SGHDT and CDR2 is YYEEEE in the germline V gene. The CDR3 runs to 15 residues. V was trimmed by 0 bases and J by 2 bases, leaving 10 bases between them. The CDR3 DNA follows: TGTGCCAGCAGCTTGGTTATGAGGGCCACAGATACGCAGTATTTT. Encoded protein: CASSLVMRATDTQYF.

The rearrangement links TRBV11-3 to TRBJ2-1, with D perhaps matching TRBD1 (5 bases). The CDR3 covers 15 residues. V lost 1 base and J 9 bases, leaving 16 bases between the germline ends. Germline CDR1 reads SGHNT; CDR2 reads YENEEA. For the CDR3, the DNA is TGTGCCAGCAGCTTAGGGTATCCAGGGAACGGTGAGCAGTTCTTC. It specifies CASSLGYPGNGEQFF.

This clone was picked up a small number of times. J is TRBJ2-1 and V is TRBV28; D ambiguous. The CDR3 extends over 16 amino acids. V lost 7 bases and J lost 0, with 16 bases in between. Germline CDR1 and CDR2: MDHEN and SYDVKM. CDR3 bases: TGTGCCAGCACGACACAGACTTACCCCTCCTACAATGAGCAGTTCTTC. Protein sequence: CASTTQTYPSYNEQFF.

The chain employs TRBV7-8 and TRBJ1-2, with D tentatively TRBD1 (6 bases). Trimming cost V 1 base and J 6 bases, with 12 bases left between them. Germline CDR1 is SGHVS and CDR2 is FQNEAQ. The CDR3 has 14 residues. The CDR3 loop is CASSLVQGGHGYTF. The CDR3 DNA is TGTGCCAGCAGCTTAGTACAGGGAGGCCATGGCTACACCTTC.